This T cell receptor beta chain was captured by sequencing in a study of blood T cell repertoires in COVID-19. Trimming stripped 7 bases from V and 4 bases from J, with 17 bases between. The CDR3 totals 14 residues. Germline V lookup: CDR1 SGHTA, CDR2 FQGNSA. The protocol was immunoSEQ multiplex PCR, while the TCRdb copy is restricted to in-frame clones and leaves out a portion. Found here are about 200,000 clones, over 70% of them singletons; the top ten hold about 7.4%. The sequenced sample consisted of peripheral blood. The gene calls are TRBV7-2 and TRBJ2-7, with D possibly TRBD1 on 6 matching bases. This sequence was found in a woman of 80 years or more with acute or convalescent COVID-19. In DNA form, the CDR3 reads TGTGCCAGCACCCATCAAGGGGGAATTTACGAGCAGTACTTC. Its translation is CASTHQGGIYEQYF.